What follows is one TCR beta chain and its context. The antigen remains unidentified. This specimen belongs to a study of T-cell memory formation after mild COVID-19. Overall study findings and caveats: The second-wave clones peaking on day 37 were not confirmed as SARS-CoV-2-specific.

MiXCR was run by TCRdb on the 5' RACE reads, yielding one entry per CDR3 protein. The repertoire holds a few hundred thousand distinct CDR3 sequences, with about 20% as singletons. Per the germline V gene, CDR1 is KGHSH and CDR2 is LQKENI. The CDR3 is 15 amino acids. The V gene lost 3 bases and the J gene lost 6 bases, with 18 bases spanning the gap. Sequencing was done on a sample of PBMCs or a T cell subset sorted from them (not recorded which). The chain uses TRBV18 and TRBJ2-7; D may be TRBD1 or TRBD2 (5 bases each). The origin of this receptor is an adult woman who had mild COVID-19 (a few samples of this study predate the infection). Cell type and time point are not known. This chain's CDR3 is CASSPLGAFSSEQYF. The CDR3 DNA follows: TGTGCCAGCTCACCCCTCGGGGCCTTCTCCAGCGAGCAGTACTTC.